This T cell receptor beta chain was found in a study of T cells in Graves' hyperthyroidism and ophthalmopathy. Amplified TCR beta CDR3 regions derived from RNA transcripts. A set of HTBI primers served as the primers for a first-round RT-PCR of the TCR CDR3. TCRdb re-called the multiplex PCR reads through MiXCR, storing one row per CDR3 protein. The table lists about 600,000 distinct CDR3 sequences, around 15% of them singletons, with roughly 3.5% in the top ten. Diagnosing involved the use of clinical symptoms, serum thyroxine and TRAb, thyroid ultrasound and orbital computed tomography. PBMCs stemmed from more than 7.5 ml fresh peripheral blood. This clonotype was observed at least ten times. This clonotype was obtained from a woman in her forties with Graves' ophthalmopathy. The sample consisted of blood.

The CDR3 is CASRVDSWRTEAFF. The CDR3 DNA follows: TGTGCCAGCAGAGTTGACAGCTGGAGGACTGAAGCTTTCTTT. V gene TRBV27 combines with J gene TRBJ1-1, with D perhaps TRBD1 (5 bases). The V gene's germline CDR1 is MNHEY and CDR2 SMNVEV (reference sequence). This CDR3 contains 14 residues. The ends were cut back, 6 bases at V and 5 bases at J, with 16 bases in the middle.